The rows below give T cell receptor beta chains drawn from one sample of a study of blood T cell repertoires in COVID-19. Libraries were prepared by immunoSEQ multiplex PCR; TCRdb keeps only in-frame clonotypes and omits some of them. Of around 40,000 clones in the sample, 70% to 90% were seen once. Sequences were obtained from peripheral blood. The receptors were gathered from a man aged 60-69 years with active COVID-19. Both conserved end residues are part of each CDR3. Each record gives: clone size, J gene, V gene, D gene, CDR3 protein, CDR3 DNA. The D gene is left open where the match is weak. Part of the rows lack a size; the others show once, few, many or a class for expanded clones.

- | TRBJ1-5 | TRBV11-2 | - | CASSSLGDQPQHF | TGTGCCAGCAGCTCCCTAGGTGATCAGCCCCAGCATTTT
medium-sized | TRBJ1-6 | TRBV23-1 | TRBD1 | CASSQPFLTGEVLGPLHF | TGCGCCAGCAGTCAACCCTTCCTAACAGGGGAGGTTCTAGGACCCCTCCACTTT
- | TRBJ2-5 | TRBV18 | TRBD2 | CASSPGLAGGETQYF | TGTGCCAGCTCGCCGGGACTAGCGGGAGGGGAGACCCAGTACTTC
medium-sized | TRBJ2-6 | TRBV6-2/TRBV6-3 | - | CASSNGGSGANVLTF | TGTGCCAGCAGCAACGGAGGCTCTGGGGCCAACGTCCTGACTTTC
- | TRBJ1-4 | TRBV27 | TRBD1 | CASSFRDRGYTNEKLFF | TGTGCCAGCAGTTTCCGGGACAGGGGTTACACTAATGAAAAACTGTTTTTT
few | TRBJ2-1 | TRBV18 | TRBD2 | CASSPAGGLYNEQFF | TGTGCCAGCTCACCAGCGGGAGGGCTTTACAATGAGCAGTTCTTC
- | TRBJ1-3 | TRBV12-3/TRBV12-4 | - | CASTPGNTIYF | TGTGCCAGCACTCCTGGAAACACCATATATTTT
- | TRBJ2-7 | TRBV7-6 | - | CASSPHSSGTTYEQYF | TGTGCCAGCAGCCCCCATTCGAGCGGCACCACCTACGAGCAGTACTTC
- | TRBJ2-5 | TRBV6-1 | TRBD1 | CASSELPGQQETQYF | TGTGCCAGCAGTGAATTACCGGGACAGCAAGAGACCCAGTACTTC
- | TRBJ2-3 | TRBV7-7 | TRBD1 | CASSRGQGPTDTQYF | TGTGCCAGCAGCCGCGGACAGGGTCCCACAGATACGCAGTATTTT
once | TRBJ2-1 | TRBV11-2 | - | CASSSQPGNEQFF | TGTGCCAGCAGCTCTCAGCCGGGCAATGAGCAGTTCTTC
- | TRBJ1-2 | TRBV5-1 | TRBD1 | CASSVSGTGRSYGYTF | TGCGCCAGCAGCGTCTCCGGGACAGGGAGAAGCTATGGCTACACCTTC
- | TRBJ2-7 | TRBV7-2 | - | CASSLGGFNYEQYF | TGTGCCAGCAGCTTAGGAGGATTTAACTACGAGCAGTACTTC
- | TRBJ2-3 | TRBV28 | TRBD2 | CASSWGGKAGTDTQYF | TGTGCCAGCAGCTGGGGAGGGAAGGCCGGCACAGATACGCAGTATTTT
- | TRBJ2-7 | TRBV10-3 | TRBD2 | CAISESSGGSLEQYF | TGTGCCATCAGTGAGTCAAGCGGGGGCTCGTTAGAGCAGTACTTC
- | TRBJ1-5 | TRBV30 | TRBD1 | CAWRGTGNQPQHF | TGTGCCTGGAGAGGGACAGGGAATCAGCCCCAGCATTTT
- | TRBJ2-2 | TRBV6-6 | TRBD2 | CASKGLAGNTGELFF | TGTGCCAGCAAAGGACTAGCGGGCAACACCGGGGAGCTGTTTTTT
once | TRBJ2-7 | TRBV12-3/TRBV12-4 | TRBD2 | CASSRGDYEQYF | TGTGCCAGCAGCCGGGGGGACTACGAGCAGTACTTC
- | TRBJ2-1 | TRBV5-1 | - | CASSGTVSSYNEQFF | TGCGCCAGCAGCGGGACTGTCTCGTCCTACAATGAGCAGTTCTTC
- | TRBJ2-7 | TRBV27 | - | CASSFRRTYEQYF | TGTGCCAGCAGTTTCCGTCGTACCTACGAGCAGTACTTC
- | TRBJ1-1 | TRBV3-1/TRBV3-2 | TRBD1 | CASSRQGMNTEAFF | TGTGCCAGCAGCCGACAGGGCATGAACACTGAAGCTTTCTTT
once | TRBJ2-3 | TRBV2 | - | CAKNNVQGNTDTQYF | TGTGCTAAAAACAACGTACAGGGCAACACAGATACGCAGTATTTT
- | TRBJ2-7 | TRBV5-1 | - | CASSLLGRGTYEQYF | TGCGCCAGCAGCTTACTTGGAAGAGGGACCTACGAGCAGTACTTC
once | TRBJ1-5 | TRBV6-5 | - | CASSYSQYSNQPQHF | TGTGCCAGCAGTTACTCACAGTATAGCAATCAGCCCCAGCATTTT
- | TRBJ2-1 | TRBV4-1 | TRBD2 | CASSQPSGLAGGNEQFF | TGCGCCAGCAGCCAACCCAGCGGGCTAGCGGGAGGCAATGAGCAGTTCTTC
- | TRBJ2-3 | TRBV5-1 | - | CASSSELDRRTDTQYF | TGCGCCAGCAGCTCCGAACTAGACAGGCGCACAGATACGCAGTATTTT
- | TRBJ1-2 | TRBV21-1 | - | CASSIQGRLDGYTF | TGTGCCAGCAGCATACAGGGGAGGTTGGATGGCTACACCTTC
- | TRBJ2-7 | TRBV18 | - | CASSPGDWDYEQYF | TGTGCCAGCTCACCAGGGGACTGGGACTACGAGCAGTACTTC
- | TRBJ1-6 | TRBV30 | - | CAWSGGLDNSPLHF | TGTGCCTGGAGTGGGGGCCTCGATAATTCACCCCTCCACTTT
- | TRBJ2-2 | TRBV5-4 | TRBD2 | CASMSGTSWGDTGELFF | TGCGCCAGCATGAGCGGGACTTCCTGGGGGGACACCGGGGAGCTGTTTTTT
- | TRBJ1-2 | TRBV27 | - | CASSLYSTNYGYTF | TGTGCCAGCAGTTTATACAGTACTAACTATGGCTACACCTTC
- | TRBJ1-5 | TRBV5-1 | - | CASTQQVDNPQLWSFSFEPQHF | TGCGCCAGCACCCAGCAGGTGGATAATCCACAACTCTGGTCTTTTTCATTCGAGCCCCAGCATTTT
- | TRBJ2-7 | TRBV5-1 | - | CASSLGQGKVTGEQYF | TGCGCCAGCAGCTTGGGGCAGGGGAAAGTAACGGGGGAGCAGTACTTC
- | TRBJ1-2 | TRBV4-2 | - | CASSQGSQDLNYGYTF | TGTGCCAGCAGCCAAGGATCCCAGGATCTCAACTATGGCTACACCTTC
- | TRBJ1-2 | TRBV27 | - | CASGGADYGYTF | TGTGCCAGCGGAGGAGCAGATTATGGCTACACCTTC
- | TRBJ2-1 | TRBV6-5 | - | CASRTSDTYNEQFF | TGTGCCAGCAGAACCTCGGACACCTACAATGAGCAGTTCTTC
- | TRBJ2-3 | TRBV6-5 | TRBD2 | CASPGVSGTTDTQYF | TGTGCCAGCCCTGGCGTTAGCGGGACTACAGATACGCAGTATTTT
- | TRBJ2-7 | TRBV7-9 | TRBD1 | CASSLEDRGPPYEQYF | TGTGCCAGCAGCTTAGAAGACAGGGGACCACCCTACGAGCAGTACTTC
- | TRBJ1-2 | TRBV18 | TRBD1 | CASSLQGGNYGYTF | TGTGCCAGCTCCCTCCAGGGGGGAAACTATGGCTACACCTTC
once | TRBJ1-6 | TRBV7-8 | TRBD1 | CASSVTTGEVSSPLHF | TGTGCCAGCAGCGTAACGACAGGGGAGGTCAGTTCACCCCTCCACTTT
- | TRBJ2-3 | TRBV7-9 | TRBD2 | CASSISGVAGANTQYF | TGTGCCAGCAGCATCTCTGGGGTAGCGGGAGCGAATACGCAGTATTTT
- | TRBJ2-2 | TRBV18 | - | CASSHSPGELFF | TGTGCCAGCTCCCACTCCCCCGGGGAGCTGTTTTTT
- | TRBJ1-6 | TRBV27 | TRBD1 | CASTEFGTGVSPLHF | TGTGCCAGCACCGAATTCGGGACAGGGGTTTCACCCCTCCACTTT
- | TRBJ1-2 | TRBV15 | - | CATSSGVEYGYTF | TGTGCCACCAGCAGCGGGGTTGAGTATGGCTACACCTTC
- | TRBJ2-3 | TRBV7-2 | - | CASSLNTGTDTQYF | TGTGCCAGCAGCCTTAACACAGGCACAGATACGCAGTATTTT
- | TRBJ2-7 | TRBV5-1 | - | CASSFQTGFYEQYF | TGCGCCAGCAGCTTCCAGACAGGTTTCTACGAGCAGTACTTC
- | TRBJ2-1 | TRBV7-9 | - | CASSLNPSGDEQFF | TGTGCCAGCAGCTTAAATCCGTCGGGTGATGAGCAGTTCTTC
- | TRBJ2-5 | TRBV7-3 | - | CASSLARWETQYF | TGTGCCAGCAGCTTGGCTAGATGGGAGACCCAGTACTTC
- | TRBJ2-1 | TRBV24-1 | TRBD2 | CATSESGRGNEQFF | TGTGCCACCAGTGAAAGCGGGAGAGGCAATGAGCAGTTCTTC
- | TRBJ2-1 | TRBV5-1 | - | CASSLVPDSDNEQFF | TGCGCCAGCAGCTTGGTCCCGGACTCCGACAATGAGCAGTTCTTC
once | TRBJ1-6 | TRBV5-4 | - | CASSLLDTGYNSPLHF | TGTGCCAGCAGCTTGCTGGACACAGGCTATAATTCACCCCTCCACTTT
few | TRBJ2-1 | TRBV5-1 | - | CASSLAGGSSINEQFF | TGCGCCAGCAGCTTGGCCGGTGGGAGTTCCATAAATGAGCAGTTCTTC
- | TRBJ1-5 | TRBV18 | - | CATSVDYSNQPQHF | TGTGCCACCTCCGTTGACTATAGCAATCAGCCCCAGCATTTT
- | TRBJ2-3 | TRBV14 | TRBD1 | CASSPQTGVGTQYF | TGTGCCAGCAGCCCACAGACAGGGGTGGGTACGCAGTATTTT
few | TRBJ1-3 | TRBV28 | - | CASSPAGEVNTIYF | TGTGCCAGCAGTCCTGCCGGGGAGGTCAACACCATATATTTT